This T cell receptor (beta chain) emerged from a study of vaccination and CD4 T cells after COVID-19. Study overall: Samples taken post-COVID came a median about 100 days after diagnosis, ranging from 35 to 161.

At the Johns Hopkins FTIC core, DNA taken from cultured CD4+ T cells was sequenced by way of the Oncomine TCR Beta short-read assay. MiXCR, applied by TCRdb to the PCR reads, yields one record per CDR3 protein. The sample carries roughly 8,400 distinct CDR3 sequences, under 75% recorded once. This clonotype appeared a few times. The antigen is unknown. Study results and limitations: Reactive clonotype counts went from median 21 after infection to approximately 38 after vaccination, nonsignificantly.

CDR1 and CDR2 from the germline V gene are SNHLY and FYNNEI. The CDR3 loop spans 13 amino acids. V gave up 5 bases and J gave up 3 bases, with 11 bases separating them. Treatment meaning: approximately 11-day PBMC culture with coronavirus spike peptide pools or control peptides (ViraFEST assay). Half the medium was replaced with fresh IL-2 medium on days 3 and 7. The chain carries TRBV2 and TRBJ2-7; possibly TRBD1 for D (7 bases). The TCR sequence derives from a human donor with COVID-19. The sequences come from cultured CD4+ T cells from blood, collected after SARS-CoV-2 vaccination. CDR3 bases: TGTGCCAGCAGTTCAGGGGGGTACTACGAGCAGTACTTC. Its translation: CASSSGGYYEQYF.